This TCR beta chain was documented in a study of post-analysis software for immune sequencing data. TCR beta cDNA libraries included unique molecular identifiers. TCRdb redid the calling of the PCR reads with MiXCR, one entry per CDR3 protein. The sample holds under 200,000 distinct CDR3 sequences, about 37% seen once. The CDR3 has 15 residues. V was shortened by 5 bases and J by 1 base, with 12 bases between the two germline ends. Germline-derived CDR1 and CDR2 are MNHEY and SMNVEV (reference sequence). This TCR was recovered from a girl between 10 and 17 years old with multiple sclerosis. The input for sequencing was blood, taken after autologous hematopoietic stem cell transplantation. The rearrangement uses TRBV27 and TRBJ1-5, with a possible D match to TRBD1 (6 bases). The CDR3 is CASSIQGQSNQPQHF. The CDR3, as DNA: TGTGCCAGCAGTATCCAGGGGCAGAGCAATCAGCCCCAGCATTTT.